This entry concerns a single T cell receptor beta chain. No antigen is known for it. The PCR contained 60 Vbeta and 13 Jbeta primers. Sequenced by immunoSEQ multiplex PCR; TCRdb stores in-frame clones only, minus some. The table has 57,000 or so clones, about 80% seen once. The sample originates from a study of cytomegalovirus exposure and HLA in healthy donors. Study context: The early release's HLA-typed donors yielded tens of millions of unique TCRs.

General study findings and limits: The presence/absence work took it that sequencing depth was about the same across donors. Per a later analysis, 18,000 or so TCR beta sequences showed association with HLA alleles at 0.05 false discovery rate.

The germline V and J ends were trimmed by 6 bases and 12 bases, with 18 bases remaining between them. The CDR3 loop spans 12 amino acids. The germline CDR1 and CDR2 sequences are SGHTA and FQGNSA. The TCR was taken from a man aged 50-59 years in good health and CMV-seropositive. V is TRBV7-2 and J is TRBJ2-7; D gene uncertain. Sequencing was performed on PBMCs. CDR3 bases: TGTGCCAGCAGTTCCGGAGTACCCCCCTGGTACTTC. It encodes CASSSGVPPWYF.